This TCR beta chain was profiled in a study of response to subunit inactivated influenza vaccine. The V segment lost 6 bases and the J segment 4 bases; nucleotides outside the gene matches: 12. The germline V gene encodes CDR1 LNHNV and CDR2 YYDKDF (reference sequence). The CDR3 sequence is 17 residues long. General study points: Few new T cells, the authors suggested, are recruited by each seasonal influenza vaccination.

Note on this clonotype: Its antigen is as yet unknown.

A single record per CDR3 protein comes from TCRdb applying MiXCR to the RT-PCR reads. The sample has hundreds of thousands of distinct CDR3 sequences, approximately 7.7% seen once; the top ten hold approximately 13%. The sample was PBMCs from blood, taken about 23 months after vaccination. This clonotype originated in a man in his fifties or sixties who received an inactivated influenza vaccine. V usage is TRBV15 and J usage is TRBJ2-2; 9 bases agree with TRBD2. CDR3 sequence: CATSPAGGPSVTGELFF. In nucleotides, the CDR3 is TGTGCCACCAGTCCGGCGGGAGGGCCCTCGGTCACCGGGGAGCTGTTTTTT. The complete variable domain, with remaining parts taken from reference TRBV15 and TRBJ2-2, reads DAMVIQNPRYQVTQFGKPVTLSCSQTLNHNVMYWYQQKSSQAPKLLFHYYDKDFNNEADTPDNFQSRRPNTSFCFLDIRSPGLGDTAMYLCATSPAGGPSVTGELFFGEGSRLTVL.